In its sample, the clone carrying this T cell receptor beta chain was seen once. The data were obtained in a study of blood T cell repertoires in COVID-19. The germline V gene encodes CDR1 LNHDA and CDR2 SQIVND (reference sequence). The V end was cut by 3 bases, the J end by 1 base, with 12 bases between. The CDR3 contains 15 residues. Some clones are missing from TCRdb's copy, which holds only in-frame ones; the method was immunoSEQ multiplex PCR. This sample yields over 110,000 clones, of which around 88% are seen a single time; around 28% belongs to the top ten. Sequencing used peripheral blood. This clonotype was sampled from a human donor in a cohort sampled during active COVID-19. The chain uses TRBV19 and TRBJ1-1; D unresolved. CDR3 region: CASSIGARRNTEAFF. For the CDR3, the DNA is TGTGCCAGTAGTATTGGAGCCCGAAGGAACACTGAAGCTTTCTTT.